This T cell receptor beta chain was recovered during a study of lymphopenia after photon versus proton radiotherapy. The study's findings and limits: Post-nadir diversity loss with photons came from oligoclonal expansion, particularly CD8+ Temra cells.

The CDR3 runs 17 residues. V lost 0 bases to trimming and J lost 9 bases; unmatched junction nucleotides: 12. Turning to this clone: Its antigen is still unknown.

Profiled with immunoSEQ multiplex PCR; TCRdb holds only in-frame clones, not every one. The sample consists of about 160,000 clones, around nine tenths of them appearing once. V usage is TRBV23-1 and J usage is TRBJ2-1, with TRBD1 identical over 9 bases. TRBV23-1 falls under the ORF class, with uncertain function. The material sequenced was peripheral blood, taken from a patient treated with photon-based radiotherapy. The origin of this receptor is a man aged 45 to 65 with gastric cancer. Here the CDR3 DNA reads TGCGCCAGCAGTCAATCGGCGGAGCCCGGGACAGGGACTGAGCAGTTCTTC. Its translation is CASSQSAEPGTGTEQFF.